These T cell receptor beta chains were read from a single sample in a study of blood T cell repertoires in COVID-19. Here immunoSEQ multiplex PCR was the method, and the copy in TCRdb shows in-frame clones only, minus some. The sample contains over 120,000 clones, 80% of which appear only once. Source material: peripheral blood. The receptor set was obtained from a man between 65 and 85 years old who had recovered from COVID-19. The CDR3 runs from the conserved cysteine through the conserved F or W. The D gene is left open where the match is weak. Only part of the rows carry a size: once, few, many, or a class if the clone is expanded.

j_call d_call v_call clone_size cdr3_length cdr3_nt cdr3_aa
TRBJ2-7 TRBD2 TRBV7-2 . 18 TGTGCCAGCAGCTCCCGGGGTAGCGGGAGGGCCTTAGGCTACGAGCAGTACTTC CASSSRGSGRALGYEQYF
TRBJ2-1 TRBD2 TRBV11-2 few 17 TGTGCCAGCAGCTCCAGTTTGGGACTAGCGGGTTACAATGAGCAGTTCTTC CASSSSLGLAGYNEQFF
TRBJ2-5 TRBD2 TRBV5-1 . 14 TGCGCCAGCAGCATCGGACTAGCGGGAGAGACCCAGTACTTC CASSIGLAGETQYF
TRBJ2-1 . TRBV27 . 11 TGTGCCAGCAGTACAGGGCATGAGCAGTTCTTC CASSTGHEQFF
TRBJ2-7 TRBD1 TRBV6-2/TRBV6-3 few 15 TGTGCCAGCAGTTTCGACAGGGTACTTGGCTACGAGCAGTACTTC CASSFDRVLGYEQYF
TRBJ2-2 . TRBV4-1 . 14 TGCGCCAGCAGCCCCCTTCTGAGGACCGGGGAGCTGTTTTTT CASSPLLRTGELFF
TRBJ2-5 TRBD1 TRBV5-1 . 15 TGCGCCAGCAGCGAGTTCCAGGGGGTTGTAGAGACCCAGTACTTC CASSEFQGVVETQYF
TRBJ2-5 . TRBV3-1/TRBV3-2 few 14 TGTGCCAGCAGCCAAGGGCAGGGCCAGGAGACCCAGTACTTC CASSQGQGQETQYF
TRBJ2-1 . TRBV5-1 . 13 TGCGCCAGCAGCGCGGACAGCTACAATGAGCAGTTCTTC CASSADSYNEQFF
TRBJ2-7 TRBD2 TRBV6-5 . 15 TGTGCCAGCAGGCGTGGAGCGGTAGCGGGAGAAAAGCAGTACTTC CASRRGAVAGEKQYF
TRBJ2-3 . TRBV4-3 . 15 TGCGCCAGCAGCCAGCGGGACTCAACCACAGATACGCAGTATTTT CASSQRDSTTDTQYF
TRBJ1-1 . TRBV4-3 . 16 TGCGCCAGCAGCCAAGACCCGTCGGGGTTCGACACTGAAGCTTTCTTT CASSQDPSGFDTEAFF
TRBJ2-7 . TRBV4-1 once 13 TGCGCCAGCAGCCAACAGCAGGGATACGAGCAGTACTTC CASSQQQGYEQYF
TRBJ1-1 . TRBV5-1 . 13 TGCGCCAGCAGCTTGGAGGCAGGGCTTGAAGCTTTCTTT CASSLEAGLEAFF
TRBJ1-1 . TRBV5-1 . 14 TGCGCCAGCAGCACCTCGTCGGGACACCATGAAGCTTTCTTT CASSTSSGHHEAFF
TRBJ2-2 . TRBV6-1 many 13 TGTGCCAGCAGTGAATGGAGCACCGGGGAGCTGTTTTTT CASSEWSTGELFF
TRBJ2-7 . TRBV6-5 . 15 TGTGCCAGCAGTTATTTAGGAGGGGGGGACTACGAGCAGTACTTC CASSYLGGGDYEQYF
TRBJ2-2 TRBD1 TRBV24-1 . 16 TGTGCCACCAGTGACGCCAGGACAGGGGGCACCGGGGAGCTGTTTTTT CATSDARTGGTGELFF
TRBJ2-1 TRBD2 TRBV7-2 once 16 TGTGCCAGCAGCCGCGGACTAGCGACTGCCTACAATGAGCAGTTCTTC CASSRGLATAYNEQFF
TRBJ1-3 TRBD1 TRBV19 . 13 TGTGCCAGTAGAGGGACAGATAGAAACACCATATATTTT CASRGTDRNTIYF
TRBJ2-5 . TRBV5-1 . 14 TGCGCCAGCAGCTTGGTACATCCTCCAGAGACCCAGTACTTC CASSLVHPPETQYF
TRBJ1-2 . TRBV5-1 few 14 TGCGCCAGCAGCTTGTTACAGGGCGACTATGGCTACACCTTC CASSLLQGDYGYTF
TRBJ2-1 TRBD1 TRBV29-1 . 14 TGCAGCGTCGCTACCGGGACAGGGGTTAATGAGCAGTTCTTC CSVATGTGVNEQFF
TRBJ2-7 . TRBV5-1 . 16 TGCGCCAGCAGCTTGGTTGCGGCGTTGGCCCAGTACGAGCAGTACTTC CASSLVAALAQYEQYF
TRBJ2-7 TRBD1 TRBV11-2 . 16 TGTGCCAGCAGCCCCGAGACAGGGATTGAGCCCTACGAGCAGTACTTC CASSPETGIEPYEQYF
TRBJ1-1 TRBD1 TRBV7-9 . 15 TGTGCCAGCAGCTTAGCGATAGGACAGGACACTGAAGCTTTCTTT CASSLAIGQDTEAFF
TRBJ1-1 TRBD1 TRBV27 . 12 TGTGCCAGCAGCCGGACAGGGGGCCGAGCTTTCTTT CASSRTGGRAFF
TRBJ1-2 . TRBV30 . 11 TGTGCCTGGAGTGCGGGAGGGGGCTACACCTTC CAWSAGGGYTF
TRBJ2-1 TRBD2 TRBV5-8 . 19 TGTGCCAGCAGCTATCCGGGACTAGCGGGAGGTAGCTCCTACAATGAGCAGTTCTTC CASSYPGLAGGSSYNEQFF
TRBJ1-2 . TRBV3-1/TRBV3-2 . 15 TGTGCCAGCAGCAAAGGTGGGGGGAGGGACTATGGCTACACCTTC CASSKGGGRDYGYTF
TRBJ2-3 TRBD2 TRBV27 . 16 TGTGCCAGCAGTTTCTTTAGAGCGGGAGAAACAGATACGCAGTATTTT CASSFFRAGETDTQYF
TRBJ2-7 . TRBV10-2 . 15 TGCGCCAGCAGTGAGCCGGGAACCATCTTCTACGAGCAGTACTTC CASSEPGTIFYEQYF
TRBJ1-4 . TRBV5-8 . 13 TGTGCCAGCCACGACAGGTTGGCCAAAAAACTGTTTTTT CASHDRLAKKLFF
TRBJ2-7 TRBD1 TRBV7-2 . 14 TGTGCCAGCAGCGCCGGGACAGGGGGCTACGAGCAGTACTTC CASSAGTGGYEQYF
TRBJ1-5 . TRBV7-2 few 15 TGTGCCAGCAGCCTAACGCGGGGGAACAATCAGCCCCAGCATTTT CASSLTRGNNQPQHF
TRBJ1-1 TRBD1 TRBV9 . 13 TGTGCCAGCAGCGAGACAGGGGCCACTGAAGCTTTCTTT CASSETGATEAFF
TRBJ1-1 TRBD1 TRBV5-1 . 16 TGCGCCAGCAGCTTGGGGGCGAGACAGGGCGACACTGAAGCTTTCTTT CASSLGARQGDTEAFF